A single sample is the source of the 10 T cell receptor beta chains below, sequenced in a study of blood T cell repertoires in COVID-19. Profiling relied on immunoSEQ multiplex PCR, and the TCRdb table lists in-frame clones only, not all of them. This sample has around 300,000 clones, with approximately 85% found just once. The sequenced sample was peripheral blood. The receptors originated from a human donor in a cohort sampled during active COVID-19.

V is TRBV27 and J is TRBJ1-4; 10 bases are a match to TRBD1. The CDR3 is made up of 16 amino acids. The J segment lost 2 bases and the V segment lost 8 bases, leaving 8 bases of the junction unmatched. CDR1 and CDR2 from the germline V gene are MNHEY and SMNVEV (reference sequence). CDR3 protein: CASSAGTGVTNEKLFF. Written as DNA, the CDR3 is TGTGCCAGCTCCGCCGGGACAGGGGTGACTAATGAAAAACTGTTTTTT.

The CDR3 DNA reads TGTGCCAGCAGTTTAGAGGCGGCGGGCACCGGGGAGCTGTTTTTT. This translates into CASSLEAAGTGELFF. This rearrangement joins TRBV27 to TRBJ2-2; the D gene is possibly TRBD2 (5 bases). Trimming pared 2 bases from V and 4 bases from J, leaving 11 bases between. Germline V gene lookup returns CDR1 MNHEY and CDR2 SMNVEV (reference sequence). The CDR3 is 15 residues long.

The J gene is TRBJ1-6, the V gene TRBV19; 9 bases match TRBD1. The germline gives CDR1 LNHDA, CDR2 SQIVND (reference sequence). With V trimmed by 1 base and J by 10 bases, 14 bases remained unmatched. This CDR3 has 18 amino acids. In DNA, the CDR3 is TGTGCCAGTAGTATAGCTCACCCCCCGGACAGGGGTGGGTCACCCCTCCACTTT. It encodes CASSIAHPPDRGGSPLHF. Combining the CDR3 with reference TRBV19 and TRBJ1-6 gives the whole variable domain DGGITQSPKYLFRKEGQNVTLSCEQNLNHDAMYWYRQDPGQGLRLIYYSQIVNDFQKGDIAEGYSVSREKKESFPLTVTSAQKNPTAFYLCASSIAHPPDRGGSPLHFGNGTRLTVT.

The chain recombines TRBV21-1 with TRBJ2-1; TRBD1 is taken as the D call from the table, unchecked against the DNA. TRBV21-1 is shown as a pseudogene. The CDR3 runs to 16 residues. The DNA for the CDR3 is TGTGCCAGCAGCAAAAGTCCCGGACAGATTTACAATGAGCAGTTCTTC. As protein: CASSKSPGQIYNEQFF.

The chain uses TRBV7-3 and TRBJ2-3; D is possibly TRBD2 (6 bases). This CDR3 contains 13 residues. The ends were cut back, 8 bases at V and 0 bases at J, with 9 bases in the middle. Germline V CDR1 and CDR2: SGHTA, FQGTGA. CDR3 DNA: TGTGCCAGCGGCCGGGGGAGCACAGATACGCAGTATTTT. Amino acid sequence: CASGRGSTDTQYF.

V gene TRBV12-1 combines with J gene TRBJ2-4; the D call TRBD2 from the table was never checked on the DNA. TRBV12-1 is annotated as a pseudogene. The CDR3 has 21 amino acids. The DNA for the CDR3 is TGTGCCAGCAGCTTTGATCGTTCGGTTGGGACTAGCTGGTGGGGCAAAAACATTCAGTACTTC. Amino acid sequence: CASSFDRSVGTSWWGKNIQYF.

CDR3 coding DNA: TGTGCCAGCAGCCCGCTAGGAATAGAGACCCAGTACTTC. Translated: CASSPLGIETQYF. This chain joins TRBV6-5 and TRBJ2-5; D is unresolved. V lost 6 bases and J lost 4, with 12 bases in between. The CDR3 has 13 amino acids. CDR1 MNHEY and CDR2 SVGAGI come from the germline V gene.

The chain couples TRBV5-1 to TRBJ1-1; 9 positions agree with TRBD1. V lost 2 bases and J lost 3; bases outside the gene matches: 17. Looked up from germline, CDR1 is SGHRS and CDR2 is YFSETQ. This CDR3 has 19 residues. CDR3 protein: CASSLLTGGRVIKDTEAFF. The CDR3 bases are TGCGCCAGCAGCTTACTCACAGGGGGCCGGGTGATAAAGGACACTGAAGCTTTCTTT.

This chain joins TRBV7-3 and TRBJ2-3, with TRBD2 matching over 9 bases. Germline V gene data show CDR1 as SGHTA and CDR2 as FQGTGA. The CDR3 loop spans 15 amino acids. V shed 8 bases, J shed 3 bases, and the junction held 9 bases outside the gene matches. The CDR3 sequence: CASRRAGGRTDTQYF. The CDR3 DNA follows: TGTGCCAGCCGCAGAGCGGGGGGAAGAACAGATACGCAGTATTTT.

This chain links TRBV5-1 with TRBJ2-4; tentatively, D is TRBD2 (5 bases). The CDR3 extends over 17 amino acids. Germline CDR1 is SGHRS and CDR2 is YFSETQ. The ends were cut back, 0 bases at V and 0 bases at J, with 13 bases in the middle. CDR3 bases: TGCGCCAGCAGCTTGGGTTCGACGGGATTAGCCAAAAACATTCAGTACTTC. Its protein is CASSLGSTGLAKNIQYF.